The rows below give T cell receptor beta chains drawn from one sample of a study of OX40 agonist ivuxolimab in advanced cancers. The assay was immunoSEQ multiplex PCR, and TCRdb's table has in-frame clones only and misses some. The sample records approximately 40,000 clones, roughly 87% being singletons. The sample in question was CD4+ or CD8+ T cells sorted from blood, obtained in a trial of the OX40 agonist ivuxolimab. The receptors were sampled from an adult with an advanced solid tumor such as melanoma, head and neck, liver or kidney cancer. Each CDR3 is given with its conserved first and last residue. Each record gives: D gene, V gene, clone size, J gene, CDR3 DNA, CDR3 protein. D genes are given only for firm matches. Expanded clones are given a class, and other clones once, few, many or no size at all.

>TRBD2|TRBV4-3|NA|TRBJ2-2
TGCGCCAGCAGCCAAGATGTAGGGACTAGCGGGGGGGCCGACGGGGAGCTGTTTTTT
CASSQDVGTSGGADGELFF
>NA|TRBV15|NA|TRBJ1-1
TGTGCCACCAGCAAGCAACAGGGTAATGAAGCTTTCTTT
CATSKQQGNEAFF
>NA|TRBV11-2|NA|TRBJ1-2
TGTGCCAGCAGCTCTCCCATGACAGCTCCGAACTATGGCTACACCTTC
CASSSPMTAPNYGYTF
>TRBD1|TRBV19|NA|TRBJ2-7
TGTGCCAGTAGTCCCCGGACAGGGACCTACGAGCAGTACTTC
CASSPRTGTYEQYF
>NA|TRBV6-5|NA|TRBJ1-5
TGTGCCAGCAGTTACATGGGGGGCGGGCAGCCCCAGCATTTT
CASSYMGGGQPQHF
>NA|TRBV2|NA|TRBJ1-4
TGTGCCAGCAAGGGGAGGGCTAATGAAAAACTGTTTTTT
CASKGRANEKLFF
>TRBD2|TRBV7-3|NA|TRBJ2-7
TGTGCCAGCAGCTCCTGGGGGGGCTACGAGCAGTACTTC
CASSSWGGYEQYF
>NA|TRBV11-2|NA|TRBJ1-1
TGTGCCAGCAGCTTAGTCCTATACGGCGGCACTGAAGCTTTCTTT
CASSLVLYGGTEAFF
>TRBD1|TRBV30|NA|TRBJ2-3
TGTGCCTGGGACAGGGCGTTGGCAGATACGCAGTATTTT
CAWDRALADTQYF
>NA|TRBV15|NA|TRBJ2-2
TGTGCCACCAGCACCCGAAGGTCCGGGTACACCGGGGAGCTGTTTTTT
CATSTRRSGYTGELFF
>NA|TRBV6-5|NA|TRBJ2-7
TGTGCCAGCAGGACTGGTCACGAGCAGTACTTC
CASRTGHEQYF
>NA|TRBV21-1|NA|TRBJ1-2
TGTGCCAGCAGCAAAGGGCGGGTTATTAATGGCTACACCTTC
CASSKGRVINGYTF
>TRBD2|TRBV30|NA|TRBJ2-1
TGTGCCTGGAGTGGGGAGGGATACTACAATGAGCAGTTCTTC
CAWSGEGYYNEQFF
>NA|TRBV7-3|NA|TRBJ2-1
TGTGCCAGCAGCATCGACAATGAGCAGTTCTTC
CASSIDNEQFF
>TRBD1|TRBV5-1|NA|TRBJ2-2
TGCGCCAGCAGCGTACCGGGACAGGGTCCCGGGGAGCTGTTTTTT
CASSVPGQGPGELFF
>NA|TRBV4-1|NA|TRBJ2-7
TGCGCCAGCAGCCAAGTTTCCGGTAGCTCCTACGAGCAGTACTTC
CASSQVSGSSYEQYF
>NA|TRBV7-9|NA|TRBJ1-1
TGTGCCAGCAGCCCTCCTGCCGGGGACATGAACACTGAAGCTTTCTTT
CASSPPAGDMNTEAFF
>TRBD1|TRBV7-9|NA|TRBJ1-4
TGTGCCAGCAGCGACCGACAGGGGCCGACGGAGGAAAAACTGTTTTTT
CASSDRQGPTEEKLFF
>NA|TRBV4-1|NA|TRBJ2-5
TGCGCCAGCAGCCATTCCTTCGGTTCAGAGACCCAGTACTTC
CASSHSFGSETQYF
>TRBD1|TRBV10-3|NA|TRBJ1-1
TGTGCCATGGGACAGGAGATGAACACTGAAGCTTTCTTT
CAMGQEMNTEAFF
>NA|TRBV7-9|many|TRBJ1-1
TGTGCCAGCAGCCCTCCCCTTGTTTTAGAAGAGAATGAAGCTTTCTTT
CASSPPLVLEENEAFF
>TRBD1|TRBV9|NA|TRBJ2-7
TGTGCCAGCAGCGCCGGGACAGGGCCCTACGAGCAGTACTTC
CASSAGTGPYEQYF
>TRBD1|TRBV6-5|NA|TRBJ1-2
TGTGCCAGCAGGCCTCACGGACAGGGTCCCTATGGCTACACCTTC
CASRPHGQGPYGYTF
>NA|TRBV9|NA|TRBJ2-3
TGTGCCAGCAGCCCCTTGGGCACAGATACGCAGTATTTT
CASSPLGTDTQYF
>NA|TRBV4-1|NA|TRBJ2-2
TGCGCCAGCAGCCAAGTGGGCACCGGGGAGCTGTTTTTT
CASSQVGTGELFF
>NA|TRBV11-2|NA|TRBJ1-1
TGTGCCAGCAGCTTAGAACCCATGAACACTGAAGCTTTCTTT
CASSLEPMNTEAFF
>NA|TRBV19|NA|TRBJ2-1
TGTGCCAGTAGTATTTTTAGCTCCTACAATGAGCAGTTCTTC
CASSIFSSYNEQFF
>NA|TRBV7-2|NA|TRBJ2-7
TGTGCCAGCAGCCCTTGGCGGGGCTCCTACGAGCAGTACTTC
CASSPWRGSYEQYF
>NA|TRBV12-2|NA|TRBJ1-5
TGTGCAAGTCGCTTACGGTGCACCACCGATCAGCCCCAGCATTTT
CASRLRCTTDQPQHF
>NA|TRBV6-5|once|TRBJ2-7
TGTGCCAGCAGTTACGAGGCCACCTACGAGCAGTACTTC
CASSYEATYEQYF
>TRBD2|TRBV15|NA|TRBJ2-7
TGTGCCACCAGCAGAGATCGGGGGGGAGCCTACGAGCAGTACTTC
CATSRDRGGAYEQYF
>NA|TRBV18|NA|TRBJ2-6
TGTGCCAGCTCACCTACTACGACAGGTGACATAACTGGGGCCAACGTCCTGACTTTC
CASSPTTTGDITGANVLTF
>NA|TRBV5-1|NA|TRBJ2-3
TGCGCCAGCAGCTTGTTTCCGGGGGCCAGCACAGATACGCAGTATTTT
CASSLFPGASTDTQYF
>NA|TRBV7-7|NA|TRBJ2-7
TGTGCCAGCAGCCAAGAGGCAGGCCCACCCGAGCAGTACTTC
CASSQEAGPPEQYF
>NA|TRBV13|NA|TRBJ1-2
TGTGCCAGCAGCCCCCGGACGGACCTTAAGGGCTACACCTTC
CASSPRTDLKGYTF
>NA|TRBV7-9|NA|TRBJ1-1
TGTGCCAGCAGCTTAGGTAGTATTGGAATAAGCACTGAAGCTTTCTTT
CASSLGSIGISTEAFF
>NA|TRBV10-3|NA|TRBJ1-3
TGTGCCATCAGTGAGTCTGAGGTCGGAAACACCATATATTTT
CAISESEVGNTIYF
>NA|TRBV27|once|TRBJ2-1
TGTGCCAGCAGTTTGGACGGGTACAATGAGCAGTTCTTC
CASSLDGYNEQFF
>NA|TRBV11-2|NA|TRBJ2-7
TGTGCCAGCAGCTTAGAATCCTGGGAAACCTACGAGCAGTACTTC
CASSLESWETYEQYF
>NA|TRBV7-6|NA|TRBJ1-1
TGTGCCAGCAGCCTGGTTAGTGTTGACACTGAAGCTTTCTTT
CASSLVSVDTEAFF
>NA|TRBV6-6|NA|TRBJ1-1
TGTGCCAGCAGCCAGTACAGGGTGGCTGAAGCTTTCTTT
CASSQYRVAEAFF
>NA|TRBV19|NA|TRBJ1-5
TGTGCTTCAGCCTACAGGAGCAATCAGCCCCAGCATTTT
CASAYRSNQPQHF
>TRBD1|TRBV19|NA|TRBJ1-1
TGTGCCAGTAGTAGGACAGGGGAGTACACTGAAGCTTTCTTT
CASSRTGEYTEAFF
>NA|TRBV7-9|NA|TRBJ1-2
TGTGCCAGCAGCTCATCAGGAACCTATGGCTACACCTTC
CASSSSGTYGYTF
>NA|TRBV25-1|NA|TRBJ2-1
TGTGCCAGCAGTGAACCCGGGACGGCGAGCGATGAGCAGTTCTTC
CASSEPGTASDEQFF
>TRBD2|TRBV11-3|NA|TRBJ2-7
TGTGCCAGCAGCTTAGGTCCGGGACTAGCGGCACACTACGAGCAGTACTTC
CASSLGPGLAAHYEQYF
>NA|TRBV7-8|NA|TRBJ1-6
TGTGCCAGCAGCTTAGGGGGGGCGAATTCACCCCTCCACTTT
CASSLGGANSPLHF
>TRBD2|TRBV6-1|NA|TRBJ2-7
TGTGCCAGCAGTGAATGGCGGGGGGGTTCCTACGAGCAGTACTTC
CASSEWRGGSYEQYF
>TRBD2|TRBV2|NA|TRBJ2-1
TGTGCCAGCAGCCCCGGGGGCGGGGGGCTCTTGCACAATGAGCAGTTCTTC
CASSPGGGGLLHNEQFF
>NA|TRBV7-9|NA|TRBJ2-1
TGTGCCAGCAGCTTAGTATACAATGAGCAGTTCTTC
CASSLVYNEQFF
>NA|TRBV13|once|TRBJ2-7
TGTGCCAGCAGCCATTTCGGATTAGCCTACGAGCAGTACTTC
CASSHFGLAYEQYF
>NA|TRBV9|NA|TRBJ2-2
TGTGCCAGCACCGTCGGGGTTATCGGGGAGCTGTTTTTT
CASTVGVIGELFF
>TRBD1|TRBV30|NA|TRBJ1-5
TGTGCCTGGCTCTCCGGGACAGGGAATCAGCCCCAGCATTTT
CAWLSGTGNQPQHF
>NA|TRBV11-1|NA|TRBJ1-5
TGTGCCAGCAGCTTATATCTTGATCAGCCCCAGCATTTT
CASSLYLDQPQHF
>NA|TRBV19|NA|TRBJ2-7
TGTGCCAGTAGTATTGCAGGGGGAGGCTACGAGCAGTACTTC
CASSIAGGGYEQYF
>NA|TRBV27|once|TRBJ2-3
TGTGCCAGCAGTCATACGGGTCCCACAGATACGCAGTATTTT
CASSHTGPTDTQYF
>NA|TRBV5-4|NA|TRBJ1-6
TGTGCCAGCAGCTTCCTGGGCTTTAATTCACCCCTCCACTTT
CASSFLGFNSPLHF